The next 6 T cell receptor beta chains were all read from a single sample in a study of T cell responses to AZD1222 COVID-19 vaccine. Assay used: immunoSEQ multiplex PCR; TCRdb lists only in-frame clones, some missing. The sample shows roughly 150,000 clones, roughly 90% of them seen only once. Sequenced material: peripheral blood, taken 28 days after the second AZD1222 dose. The receptors here all came from an adult who received the AZD1222 COVID-19 vaccine.

V usage is TRBV7-8 and J usage is TRBJ1-5; D is unresolved. The CDR3 totals 15 residues. Deletions cut 1 base from V and 0 bases from J, with 7 bases between. The germline gives CDR1 SGHVS, CDR2 FQNEAQ. CDR3 in DNA: TGTGCCAGCAGCTTAGGCCAGCATAGCAATCAGCCCCAGCATTTT. It translates to CASSLGQHSNQPQHF.

The V and J genes are TRBV6-5 and TRBJ2-2; possible D gene TRBD2, 5 bases. The CDR3 consists of 14 residues. Between the trimmed V and J ends, which lost 2 bases and 4 bases, there was a span of 8 bases. Germline CDR1 and CDR2: MNHEY and SVGAGI. CDR3 region: CASSYGERTGELFF. The CDR3 DNA is TGTGCCAGCAGTTACGGGGAGCGCACCGGGGAGCTGTTTTTT.

The chain employs TRBV19 and TRBJ1-5, with no clear D. The V gene lost 0 bases and the J gene lost 7 bases, with 4 bases spanning the gap. The CDR3 is 12 residues long. From germline, CDR1 is LNHDA and CDR2 SQIVND (reference sequence). The CDR3 protein is CASSIDLQPQHF. In nucleotides, the CDR3 is TGTGCCAGTAGTATAGATCTCCAGCCCCAGCATTTT.

This clone was detected a few times. The V gene is TRBV9, the J gene TRBJ1-1, with TRBD1 as a possible D gene (5 bases). Germline CDR1 reads SGDLS; CDR2 reads YYNGEE. V lost 0 bases and J 5 bases, leaving 17 bases between the germline ends. CDR3 length: 16 residues. The CDR3 loop reads CASSVGPGADGTEAFF. The CDR3 region has the DNA TGTGCCAGCAGCGTAGGCCCCGGGGCGGATGGTACTGAAGCTTTCTTT.

This chain links TRBV5-1 with TRBJ2-3; 14 nucleotides line up with TRBD2. The CDR3 consists of 18 residues. Looked up from germline, CDR1 is SGHRS and CDR2 is YFSETQ. J lost 1 base, V lost 4 bases, and 8 bases had no gene match. The CDR3 bases are TGCGCCAGCAGCGTGGGACTAGCGGGAGTGAGGGGCACAGATACGCAGTATTTT. This translates into CASSVGLAGVRGTDTQYF.

This clone was counted once. The genes are TRBV2 and TRBJ2-6; D gene ambiguous. The CDR3 has 16 amino acids. CDR1 is SNHLY, CDR2 FYNNEI, per germline. Trimming removed 6 bases from V and 0 bases from J, with 12 bases in between. In nucleotides, the CDR3 is TGTGCCAGCAGGCCGATCGGCGGCTCTGGGGCCAACGTCCTGACTTTC. As protein: CASRPIGGSGANVLTF.